The clone carrying this TCR beta chain was recorded at least ten times. Its antigen is unidentified. The entry originates in a study of identical twins. Study-wide results and limits: High-abundance cord blood beta clonotypes had fewer insertions; memory repertoires showed none. The degree of excess twin sharing was weaker in beta out-of-frame sequences. Conclusions leaned on cross-sectional statistical analysis and did not track the same donors over time.

The germline V gene has CDR1 SGHVS and CDR2 FNYEAQ. This CDR3 region has 14 residues. V lost 4 bases to trimming and J lost 7 bases; unmatched junction nucleotides: 8. It was template switching that added a universal primer site, and there were unique molecular identifiers on the cDNA. TCRdb re-called the 5' RACE reads with MiXCR, one entry per CDR3 protein. The sample carries hundreds of thousands of distinct CDR3 sequences, 5.5% to 6.5% recorded once. Input material: naive T cells sorted from blood. The chain has TRBV7-6 and TRBJ1-2; 8 bases align to TRBD1. The sequence was obtained from a man between 18 and 29 years old in good health. For the CDR3, the DNA is TGTGCCAGCAGCTCGCCTGCCAGGGGGCGTGGCTACACCTTC. Its protein is CASSSPARGRGYTF.